These 14 T cell receptor beta chains were all obtained from the same sample, sequenced in a study of CD8 T cells in ankylosing spondylitis. TCRdb processed the 5' RACE reads anew with MiXCR; each CDR3 protein has one entry. The sample holds about 240,000 distinct CDR3 sequences, about 11% seen once. The source material was blood, either unsorted or a sorted T cell fraction (not recorded which). The receptors shown here come from a male donor with ankylosing spondylitis or in good health (not recorded which).

The table lists this clonotype with a few counts. This chain joins TRBV29-1 and TRBJ2-4; D might be TRBD2 (6 bases). V lost 8 bases and J 0 bases, leaving 23 bases between the germline ends. The CDR3 consists of 17 residues. Germline-derived CDR1 and CDR2 are SQVTM and ANQGSEA. The CDR3 DNA reads as TGCAGCCCCCGGGGGTTAAAAAGCTTACTAGCCAAAAACATTCAGTACTTC. Translation: CSPRGLKSLLAKNIQYF.

The table lists this clonotype with many counts. The J gene is TRBJ2-1, the V gene TRBV20-1, with 11 bases aligning to TRBD2. V lost 2 bases and J lost 7; bases outside the gene matches: 4. Germline CDR1 reads DFQATT; CDR2 reads SNEGSKA (reference sequence). The CDR3 has 14 amino acids. CDR3 DNA: TGCAGTGCTAGACAGACTAGCGGGGCTAATGAGCAGTTCTTC. This translates into CSARQTSGANEQFF.

The table lists this clonotype with many counts. The V call is TRBV4-1, the J call TRBJ1-2; unclear D gene. CDR1 MGHRA and CDR2 YSYEKL come from the germline V gene. The germline V and J ends were trimmed by 4 bases and 2 bases, with 14 bases remaining between them. The CDR3 spans 15 residues. The CDR3 loop is CASSPGWNKNYGYTF. The CDR3 nucleotides are TGCGCCAGCAGCCCTGGATGGAACAAAAACTATGGCTACACCTTC.

This clonotype was found many times. This rearrangement joins TRBV20-1 to TRBJ2-7; 10 nucleotides match TRBD2. Germline V gene data show CDR1 as DFQATT and CDR2 as SNEGSKA (reference sequence). V shed 3 bases, J shed 1 base, and the junction held 6 bases outside the gene matches. CDR3 length: 15 amino acids. CDR3 in DNA: TGCAGTGCTAGCGAACTAGCGGGACTATCCTACGAGCAGTACTTC. As protein: CSASELAGLSYEQYF.

This clonotype was found many times. V gene TRBV5-1 combines with J gene TRBJ2-3, with 8 bases matching TRBD2. The CDR3 is 12 amino acids. Germline CDR1 and CDR2: SGHRS and YFSETQ. After removal of 6 bases from V and 4 bases from J, the junction contained 1 base not matched to a gene. CDR3 DNA: TGCGCCAGCAAAGCGGGAGCAGATACGCAGTATTTT. Its protein product is CASKAGADTQYF.

This clonotype was counted ten times or more. The rearrangement links TRBV9 to TRBJ2-7; 11 bases match TRBD2. The V segment lost 3 bases and the J segment 5 bases; nucleotides outside the gene matches: 7. Germline-derived CDR1 and CDR2 are SGDLS and YYNGEE. This CDR3 region has 15 residues. For the CDR3, the DNA is TGTGCCAGCAGCGCCACTAGCGGGAGCAAAAACGAGCAGTACTTC. Its protein is CASSATSGSKNEQYF.

This clonotype was picked up many times. This chain joins TRBV5-1 and TRBJ2-7, with D possibly being TRBD1 (6 bases). Trimming took off 4 bases at V and 5 bases at J, with 19 bases between the two ends. The CDR3 consists of 15 residues. The germline V gene has CDR1 SGHRS and CDR2 YFSETQ. This CDR3 is CASSPMGRGSNEQYF. Here the CDR3 DNA reads TGCGCCAGCAGCCCAATGGGCAGGGGAAGCAACGAGCAGTACTTC. Full variable domain (rest looked up from reference TRBV5-1 and TRBJ2-7): KAGVTQTPRYLIKTRGQQVTLSCSPISGHRSVSWYQQTPGQGLQFLFEYFSETQRNKGNFPGRFSGRQFSNSRSEMNVSTLELGDSALYLCASSPMGRGSNEQYFGPGTRLTVT.

In its sample, this clonotype was seen a few times. This sequence joins TRBV6-2 or TRBV6-3 and TRBJ2-5; TRBD1 agrees at 10 bases. The CDR3 is 15 residues long. Germline lookup yields CDR1 MNHEY and CDR2 SVGEGT. The V segment lost 5 bases and the J segment 0 bases; nucleotides outside the gene matches: 3. The CDR3 DNA sequence: TGTGCCAGCAGTGTCGACAGGGGGCACCAAGAGACCCAGTACTTC. Translation gives CASSVDRGHQETQYF.

Ten or more counts support this clonotype. The chain is built from TRBV20-1 and TRBJ2-1; 8 positions agree with TRBD2. CDR1 is DFQATT and CDR2 is SNEGSKA in the germline V gene (reference sequence). The CDR3 extends over 16 amino acids. V gave up 0 bases and J gave up 5 bases; unmatched junction bases: 9. The CDR3 DNA is TGCAGTGCTAGAGATCGGGGGAGCGGGGGAGACAATGAGCAGTTCTTC. As protein: CSARDRGSGGDNEQFF.

This clonotype appeared many times. V is TRBV27 and J is TRBJ2-1; 9 bases line up with TRBD2. Unmatched junction bases numbered 5, after V lost 5 bases and J lost 9 bases. Germline V gene lookup returns CDR1 MNHEY and CDR2 SMNVEV (reference sequence). This CDR3 is 13 amino acids long. This chain's CDR3 is CASSPWRGGEQFF. Written as DNA, the CDR3 is TGTGCCAGCAGTCCCTGGCGGGGGGGTGAGCAGTTCTTC.

The chain is built from TRBV3-2 and TRBJ2-1; TRBD1 reflects the table's D call only, with no check against the DNA. TRBV3-2 is recorded as a pseudogene. The length of the CDR3 is 19 residues. This chain's CDR3 is CASCFVLSGTYYSYNEQFF. CDR3 DNA: TGTGCCAGCTGCTTTGTCCTCAGCGGGACATACTACTCTTACAATGAGCAGTTCTTC.

This chain connects TRBV14 to TRBJ2-7; D is tentatively TRBD1 or TRBD2 (5 bases each). Germline lookup yields CDR1 SGHDN and CDR2 FVKESK. V lost 1 base and J lost 6, with 10 bases in between. The CDR3 is 13 amino acids. CDR3 bases: TGTGCCAGCAGCCAAGTTGGGGGATCCGAGCAGTACTTC. Translation: CASSQVGGSEQYF.

In this sample, this clonotype turned up a few times. The chain couples TRBV6-1 to TRBJ2-5; 8 bases fit TRBD2. The CDR3 covers 14 residues. V gave up 6 bases and J gave up 2 bases; unmatched junction bases: 5. Germline V lookup: CDR1 MNHNS, CDR2 SASEGT. In DNA, the CDR3 is TGTGCCAGCAGGGAGACTAGCGTACAAGAGACCCAGTACTTC. This sequence encodes CASRETSVQETQYF.

This clonotype has at least ten counts. The chain joins TRBV5-1 to TRBJ1-5, with D perhaps TRBD1 (6 bases). The germline V and J ends were trimmed by 0 bases and 7 bases, with 14 bases remaining between them. CDR3 size: 15 residues. Germline CDR1 is SGHRS and CDR2 is YFSETQ. The CDR3 sequence: CASSLDGGLGQPQHF. The CDR3, as DNA: TGCGCCAGCAGCTTGGATGGGGGCTTGGGACAGCCCCAGCATTTT. Combining the CDR3 with reference TRBV5-1 and TRBJ1-5 gives the whole variable domain KAGVTQTPRYLIKTRGQQVTLSCSPISGHRSVSWYQQTPGQGLQFLFEYFSETQRNKGNFPGRFSGRQFSNSRSEMNVSTLELGDSALYLCASSLDGGLGQPQHFGDGTRLSIL.